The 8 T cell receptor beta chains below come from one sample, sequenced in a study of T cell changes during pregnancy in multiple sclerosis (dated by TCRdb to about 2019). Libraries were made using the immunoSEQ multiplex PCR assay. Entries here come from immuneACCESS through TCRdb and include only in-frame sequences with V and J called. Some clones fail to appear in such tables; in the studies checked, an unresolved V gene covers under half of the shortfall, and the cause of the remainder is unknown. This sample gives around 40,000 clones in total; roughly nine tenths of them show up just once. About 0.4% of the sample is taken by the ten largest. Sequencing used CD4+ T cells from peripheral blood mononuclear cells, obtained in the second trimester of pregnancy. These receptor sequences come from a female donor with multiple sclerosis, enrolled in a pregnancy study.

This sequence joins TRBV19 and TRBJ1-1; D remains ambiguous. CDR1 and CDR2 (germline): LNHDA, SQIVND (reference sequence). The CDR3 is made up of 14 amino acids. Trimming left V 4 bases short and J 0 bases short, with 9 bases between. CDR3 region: CASSRAVMNTEAFF. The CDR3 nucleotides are TGTGCCAGTAGTAGGGCCGTCATGAACACTGAAGCTTTCTTT. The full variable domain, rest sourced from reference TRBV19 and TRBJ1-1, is DGGITQSPKYLFRKEGQNVTLSCEQNLNHDAMYWYRQDPGQGLRLIYYSQIVNDFQKGDIAEGYSVSREKKESFPLTVTSAQKNPTAFYLCASSRAVMNTEAFFGQGTRLTVV.

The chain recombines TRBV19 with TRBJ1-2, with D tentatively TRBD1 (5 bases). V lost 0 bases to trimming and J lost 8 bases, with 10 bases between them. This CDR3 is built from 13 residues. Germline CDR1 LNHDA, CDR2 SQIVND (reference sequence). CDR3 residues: CASSIDKGRGYTF. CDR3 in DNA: TGTGCCAGTAGTATAGATAAGGGGCGAGGCTACACCTTC.

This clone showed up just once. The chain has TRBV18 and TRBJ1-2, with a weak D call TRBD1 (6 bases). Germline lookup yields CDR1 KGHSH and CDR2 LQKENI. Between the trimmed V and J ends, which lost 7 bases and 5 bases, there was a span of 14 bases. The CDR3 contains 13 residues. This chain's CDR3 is CASFSTGLYGYTF. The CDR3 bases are TGTGCCAGCTTCTCGACAGGTTTATATGGCTACACCTTC.

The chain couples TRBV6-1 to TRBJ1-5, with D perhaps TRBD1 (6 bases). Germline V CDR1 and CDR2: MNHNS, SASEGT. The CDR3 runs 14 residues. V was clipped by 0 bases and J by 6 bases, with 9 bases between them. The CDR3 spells CASSEAQGRQPQHF. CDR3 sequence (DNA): TGTGCCAGCAGTGAAGCACAGGGTCGTCAGCCCCAGCATTTT.

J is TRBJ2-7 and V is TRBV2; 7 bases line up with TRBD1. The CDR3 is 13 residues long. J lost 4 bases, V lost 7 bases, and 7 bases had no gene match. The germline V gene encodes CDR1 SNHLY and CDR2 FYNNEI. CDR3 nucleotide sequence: TGTGCCAGCACAGAACAGGGGAGTTACGAGCAGTACTTC. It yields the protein CASTEQGSYEQYF.

In DNA, the CDR3 is TGCGCCAGCAGCTTGGGGGGGGTGCAGTACTTC. Translating it yields CASSLGGVQYF. The J gene is TRBJ2-7, the V gene TRBV5-1; tentatively, D is TRBD2 (6 bases). V lost 0 bases, J lost 9 bases, and 7 bases lay in between. CDR1 and CDR2 from the germline V gene are SGHRS and YFSETQ. CDR3 size: 11 residues.

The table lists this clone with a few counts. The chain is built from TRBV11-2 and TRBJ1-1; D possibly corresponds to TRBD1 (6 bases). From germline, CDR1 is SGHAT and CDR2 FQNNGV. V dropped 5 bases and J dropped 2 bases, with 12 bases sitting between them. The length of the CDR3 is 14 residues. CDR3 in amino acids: CASSPGGANTEAFF. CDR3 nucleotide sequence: TGTGCCAGCAGCCCTGGGGGGGCAAACACTGAAGCTTTCTTT.

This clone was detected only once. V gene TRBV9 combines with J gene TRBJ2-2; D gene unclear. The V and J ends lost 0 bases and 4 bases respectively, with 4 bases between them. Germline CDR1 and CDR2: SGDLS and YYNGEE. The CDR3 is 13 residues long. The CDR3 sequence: CASSVVVTGELFF. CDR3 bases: TGTGCCAGCAGCGTAGTAGTCACCGGGGAGCTGTTTTTT.